Presented here are 15 T cell receptor beta chains from one specimen sequenced in a study of cytomegalovirus exposure and HLA in healthy donors. Both 60 Vbeta primers and 13 Jbeta primers went into the PCR. The table came from immunoSEQ multiplex PCR; TCRdb's copy has only in-frame clones and leaves some out. The sample carries 160,000 or so clones, 70% to 80% recorded once. Sequenced sample: PBMCs. The receptors derive from a woman aged 40 to 49 in good health and CMV-seronegative.

The chain carries TRBV6-5 and TRBJ2-3, with D unresolved. The CDR3 loop spans 14 amino acids. Per the germline V gene, CDR1 is MNHEY and CDR2 is SVGAGI. V gave up 0 bases and J gave up 3 bases, with 7 bases separating them. CDR3 loop: CASSYSTPTDTQYF. As DNA, the CDR3 is TGTGCCAGCAGTTACTCGACTCCGACAGATACGCAGTATTTT.

The rearrangement links TRBV5-1 to TRBJ2-2; a weak D match, TRBD1 (6 bases). The CDR3 spans 16 residues. V lost 0 bases and J 2 bases, leaving 11 bases between the germline ends. Per germline, CDR1 SGHRS and CDR2 YFSETQ. The CDR3 sequence: CASSLVGRGNTGELFF. CDR3 coding DNA: TGCGCCAGCAGCTTGGTAGGCAGGGGTAACACCGGGGAGCTGTTTTTT.

V gene TRBV2 combines with J gene TRBJ2-3, with 11 bases that match TRBD1. V dropped 6 bases and J dropped 5; count of bases not matched to a gene: 4. The CDR3 is 14 amino acids. Germline V CDR1 and CDR2: SNHLY, FYNNEI. This chain's CDR3 is CASRPGTGGDTQYF. The CDR3 bases are TGTGCCAGCAGGCCCGGGACAGGGGGAGATACGCAGTATTTT.

The chain joins TRBV2 to TRBJ2-2; D ambiguous. Germline CDR1 and CDR2: SNHLY and FYNNEI. The CDR3 runs to 15 residues. V was clipped by 1 base and J by 5 bases, with 11 bases between them. The chain's CDR3 is CASSEGWQKTGELFF. DNA of the CDR3: TGTGCCAGCAGTGAAGGATGGCAGAAAACCGGGGAGCTGTTTTTT. Drawing the rest from reference TRBV2 and TRBJ2-2, the complete variable domain is EPEVTQTPSHQVTQMGQEVILRCVPISNHLYFYWYRQILGQKVEFLVSFYNNEISEKSEIFDDQFSVERPDGSNFTLKIRSTKLEDSAMYFCASSEGWQKTGELFFGEGSRLTVL.

Points on this clone: One junction end disagrees with the germline gene, perhaps due to a read error. The rearrangement joins TRBV13 to TRBJ2-7; 12 nucleotides align to TRBD2. The CDR3 loop spans 15 amino acids. The V gene's germline CDR1 is PRHDT and CDR2 FYEKMQ (reference sequence). CDR3: CASSLGTSGGKGRRF. CDR3 nucleotides: TGTGCCAGCAGCTTAGGGACTAGCGGGGGCAAGGGACGACGGTTC.

This chain links TRBV15 with TRBJ1-1, with 7 positions matching TRBD1. Germline trimming cut 4 bases from V and 2 bases from J; bases unmatched to any gene: 7. This CDR3 contains 15 residues. The germline V gene encodes CDR1 LNHNV and CDR2 YYDKDF (reference sequence). The CDR3, as DNA: TGTGCCACCAGCACCGTACAGGGGAAAAACACTGAAGCTTTCTTT. As protein: CATSTVQGKNTEAFF.

Only a few counts were recorded for this clone. The rearrangement joins TRBV27 to TRBJ1-6; 7 bases agree with TRBD1. Losses at the gene ends were 5 bases for V and 11 bases for J; bases not matched to a gene: 9. The CDR3 spans 14 residues. Germline assignment: CDR1 MNHEY and CDR2 SMNVEV (reference sequence). CDR3 sequence: CASSVDRELTPLHF. The CDR3, as DNA: TGTGCCAGCAGTGTCGACAGGGAATTAACACCCCTCCACTTT.

The V gene is TRBV29-1, the J gene TRBJ1-1; 9 positions agree with TRBD1. V was clipped by 3 bases and J by 0 bases; unmatched bases: 8. There are 16 residues in the CDR3. Germline V gives CDR1 SQVTM, CDR2 ANQGSEA. The CDR3 DNA is TGCAGCGTTGACGGGACAGGGCAATCTATGAACACTGAAGCTTTCTTT. It encodes CSVDGTGQSMNTEAFF.

This rearrangement joins TRBV14 to TRBJ1-2; 11 positions match TRBD1. CDR3 length equals 17 residues. Germline V lookup: CDR1 SGHDN, CDR2 FVKESK. V shed 0 bases, J shed 5 bases, and the junction held 8 bases outside the gene matches. The CDR3: CASSQEMGQGERYGYTF. The CDR3, as DNA: TGTGCCAGCAGCCAAGAGATGGGACAGGGGGAGAGGTATGGCTACACCTTC. The full variable domain, rest sourced from reference TRBV14 and TRBJ1-2, is EAGVTQFPSHSVIEKGQTVTLRCDPISGHDNLYWYRRVMGKEIKFLLHFVKESKQDESGMPNNRFLAERTGGTYSTLKVQPAELEDSGVYFCASSQEMGQGERYGYTFGSGTRLTVV.

This clone was seen once. This chain links TRBV6-5 with TRBJ2-7; D is uncertain. Trimming left V 0 bases short and J 4 bases short, with 10 bases between. Looked up from germline, CDR1 is MNHEY and CDR2 is SVGAGI. The CDR3 is 14 residues long. CDR3 region: CASSYSTTAYEQYF. As DNA, the CDR3 is TGTGCCAGCAGTTACTCGACAACAGCTTACGAGCAGTACTTC.

This chain links TRBV6-1 with TRBJ1-1, with D perhaps matching TRBD1 (6 bases). This CDR3 contains 11 residues. Germline CDR1 is MNHNS and CDR2 is SASEGT. V lost 7 bases to trimming and J lost 7 bases, with 10 bases between them. CDR3 sequence: CASTTDSEAFF. For the CDR3, the DNA is TGTGCCAGCACCACGGACAGTGAAGCTTTCTTT.

The V and J genes are TRBV7-9 and TRBJ2-5, with a weak D call TRBD1 (6 bases). This CDR3 comprises 14 residues. Trimming shortened V by 6 bases and J by 1 base, and 12 bases separated the two germline ends. Germline-derived CDR1 and CDR2 are SEHNR and FQNEAQ (reference sequence). The CDR3: CASSSTGVQETQYF. The DNA for the CDR3 is TGTGCCAGCAGTTCGACAGGAGTCCAAGAGACCCAGTACTTC.

J is TRBJ2-1 and V is TRBV7-3; TRBD1 might be the D (5 bases). V was clipped by 4 bases and J by 6 bases, with 10 bases between them. Looked up from germline, CDR1 is SGHTA and CDR2 is FQGTGA. The CDR3 consists of 13 residues. The CDR3 sequence: CASSSGGANEQFF. The CDR3 DNA reads TGTGCCAGCAGCTCCGGTGGGGCCAATGAGCAGTTCTTC. The variable domain in full, with the rest retrieved from reference TRBV7-3 and TRBJ2-1, is GAGVSQTPSNKVTEKGKYVELRCDPISGHTALYWYRQSLGQGPEFLIYFQGTGAADDSGLPNDRFFAVRPEGSVSTLKIQRTERGDSAVYLCASSSGGANEQFFGPGTRLTVL.

This clone was detected only a few times. The chain couples TRBV5-6 to TRBJ1-6; the D gene is possibly TRBD1 (5 bases). In germline, CDR1 is SGHDT, CDR2 YYEEEE. There are 15 residues in the CDR3. The ends were cut back, 2 bases at V and 1 base at J, with 7 bases in the middle. This chain's CDR3 is CASSFSGSYNSPLHF. In DNA form, the CDR3 reads TGTGCCAGCAGCTTTTCAGGGTCCTATAATTCACCCCTCCACTTT.

The genes are TRBV25-1 and TRBJ1-2; 7 bases match TRBD1. CDR3 length equals 12 residues. Germline CDR1 MGHDK, CDR2 SYGVNS. Trimming cost V 6 bases and J 4 bases; bases outside gene matches: 2. CDR3 nucleotides: TGTGCCAGCAGAACAGGGGCCTATGGCTACACCTTC. It codes for CASRTGAYGYTF.